The clone carrying this T cell receptor beta chain appeared many times. Ophthalmopathy cases showed moderate-to-severe activity, scoring CAS ≥3 and NOSPECS ≥4, with duration under 3 months. Germline V CDR1 and CDR2: SGHTA, FQGNSA. Trimming removed 4 bases from V and 3 bases from J, with 15 bases in between. This CDR3 has 15 residues. The data are from a study of Graves' ophthalmopathy and Graves' hyperthyroidism. The authors amplified TCR beta CDR3 regions from RNA transcripts. Second-round multiplex PCR came after first-round RT-PCR with HTBI primers. TCRdb called the multiplex PCR reads again in MiXCR, with one record for every CDR3 protein. The repertoire has nearly 400,000 distinct CDR3 sequences, approximately 20% of them found once; the top ten carry roughly 1.5%.

This chain uses TRBV7-2 with TRBJ2-5; possible D gene TRBD1, 7 bases. The source is a woman between 18 and 29 years old with Graves' ophthalmopathy. Material: peripheral blood. The DNA for the CDR3 is TGTGCCAGCAGCTCCGGGGGACAGAGGAAAGAGACCCAGTACTTC. This sequence encodes CASSSGGQRKETQYF.